This paragraph covers one T cell receptor (beta chain) sequence. Its antigen is undetermined. The sample belongs to a study of cytomegalovirus exposure and HLA in healthy donors. Whole-study results and caveats: Accounts indicate the classifier identified cytomegalovirus status with strong specificity and sensitivity.

All the people who gave samples were healthy bone marrow donors. CDR1 and CDR2 (germline): SSHAT, FNYEAQ (reference sequence). CDR3 size: 16 residues. With 4 bases clipped from V and 8 bases from J, the junction kept 8 bases outside the gene matches. The PCR contained 60 Vbeta and 13 Jbeta primers. This table comes from immunoSEQ multiplex PCR, and its TCRdb copy is limited to in-frame clones, with some not included. This table has 150,000 to 200,000 clones, less than 85% appearing once. This receptor was obtained from a man aged 55 to 69 in good health and CMV-seronegative. The sequenced material came from PBMCs. This rearrangement joins TRBV7-7 to TRBJ2-1; 13 positions match TRBD2. CDR3 loop: CASSSGLAGSIHEQFF. CDR3 nucleotides: TGTGCCAGCAGCTCGGGACTAGCGGGATCCATCCATGAGCAGTTCTTC.